Described below is a single TCR beta chain sequence and its context. What it recognizes is unknown. The record originates from a study of CD8+ T cells in alopecia areata. Whole-study findings and limits: Clonality was higher in lesional than normal scalp, especially in alopecia totalis/universalis. Many expanded lesional clones persisted in scalp and blood during tofacitinib.

Germline V gives CDR1 SGHTA, CDR2 FQGNSA. CDR3 size: 14 residues. V lost 5 bases and J lost 0, with 11 bases in between. Isolated RNA was reverse transcribed into cDNA used as the sequencing template. Sequenced by immunoSEQ multiplex PCR; TCRdb stores in-frame clones only, minus some. This table holds around 150,000 clones, about three fifths found once. Treatment in this sample: oral pan-JAK inhibitor, 5-10 mg twice daily. This clonotype was obtained from a human donor with alopecia areata. This chain connects TRBV7-2 to TRBJ2-7, with D possibly being TRBD2 (6 bases). Sequenced material: CD4+ T cells sorted from blood, taken at week 4, from a patient treated with tofacitinib. Here the CDR3 DNA reads TGTGCCAGCAGCCTGCTGACTAGCTCCTACGAGCAGTACTTC. Translated, it gives CASSLLTSSYEQYF.